The next 7 T cell receptor beta chains were all read from a single sample in a study of shared clonotypes between healthy human individuals. The repertoire was sequenced with immunoSEQ multiplex PCR; TCRdb's copy has only in-frame clones and lacks some. In the table there are about 2.4 million clones, over 85% of which are singletons. The sequenced sample was naive CD4+ T cells sorted from blood. Subset reported: CD45RA+ positively selected. The receptors come from a man younger than 35 in good health.

The table lists this clone with a count of one. The genes are TRBV6-5 and TRBJ1-3, with a tentative D call TRBD1 (5 bases). The germline CDR1 and CDR2 sequences are MNHEY and SVGAGI. V was clipped by 3 bases and J by 2 bases, with 14 bases between them. CDR3 size: 16 residues. CDR3 DNA sequence: TGTGCCAGCAGTTATACCTTATGGGGGACTGGAAACACCATATATTTT. Amino acid sequence: CASSYTLWGTGNTIYF.

V is TRBV6-4 and J is TRBJ2-4; 7 bases are a match to TRBD1. This CDR3 contains 16 residues. The germline gives CDR1 MRHNA, CDR2 SNTAGT. The V and J ends lost 5 bases and 0 bases, in that order; junction bases with no gene match: 7. CDR3 in amino acids: CASSIDRALAKNIQYF. The CDR3 bases are TGTGCCAGCAGTATCGACAGGGCTTTAGCCAAAAACATTCAGTACTTC.

This clone appeared once. The V call is TRBV6-5, the J call TRBJ1-2; D gene ambiguous. CDR1 MNHEY and CDR2 SVGAGI come from the germline V gene. The CDR3 contains 15 residues. Trimming took 2 bases from V and 4 from J, leaving 14 bases between them. CDR3 nucleotides: TGTGCCAGCAGTTACACGGCCGGGCCCTCCTATGGCTACACCTTC. It yields the protein CASSYTAGPSYGYTF.

The chain links TRBV5-1 to TRBJ2-2; 10 bases align to TRBD2. The CDR3 is made up of 15 amino acids. Germline V gene data show CDR1 as SGHRS and CDR2 as YFSETQ. V was pared by 7 bases and J by 7 bases, with 10 bases of the junction left unmatched. DNA of the CDR3: TGCGCCAGCTTTGGGACCGGGACTAGCGTCGGGGAGCTGTTTTTT. Protein: CASFGTGTSVGELFF.

V gene TRBV4-1 combines with J gene TRBJ2-7, with TRBD2 matching 10 bases. Germline loops: CDR1 MGHRA, CDR2 YSYEKL. The CDR3 runs to 16 residues. Germline trimming cut 1 base from V and 4 bases from J; bases unmatched to any gene: 7. The CDR3 sequence: CASSQAGLADLYEQYF. The DNA for the CDR3 is TGCGCCAGCAGCCAAGCCGGACTAGCGGACCTTTACGAGCAGTACTTC.

This clone was seen more than once but under ten times. Within the sample, other DNA sequences also encode this same CDR3. The chain is built from TRBV30 and TRBJ1-1; 7 positions match TRBD1. The V gene end was trimmed by 5 bases and the J gene end by 1 base; junction bases not matched to a gene: 4. The CDR3 spans 13 residues. CDR1 and CDR2 from the germline V gene are GTSNPN and SVGIG (reference sequence). The CDR3 spells CAWRTGANTEAFF. Here the CDR3 DNA reads TGTGCCTGGCGGACAGGAGCGAACACTGAAGCTTTCTTT.

The rearrangement joins TRBV19 to TRBJ1-5, with a possible D match to TRBD1 (6 bases). This CDR3 is built from 16 residues. From germline, CDR1 is LNHDA and CDR2 SQIVND (reference sequence). V shed 7 bases and J shed 2 bases, with 18 bases lying between them. CDR3 nucleotide sequence: TGTGCCAGTAAAGGCGGGCCAGGGGAGGGCAATCAGCCCCAGCATTTT. It codes for CASKGGPGEGNQPQHF. The full variable domain, completed using reference TRBV19 and TRBJ1-5, is DGGITQSPKYLFRKEGQNVTLSCEQNLNHDAMYWYRQDPGQGLRLIYYSQIVNDFQKGDIAEGYSVSREKKESFPLTVTSAQKNPTAFYLCASKGGPGEGNQPQHFGDGTRLSIL.